This T cell receptor beta chain was recorded in a study of blood T cell repertoires in COVID-19. Across the whole study: PBMCs, B-cell-depleted T cells, or T cells provided the cDNA or gDNA that made up the material.

Clones were read by immunoSEQ multiplex PCR, and TCRdb kept only the in-frame ones, dropping some. The data hold around 240,000 clones, with approximately 84% observed a single time. Input material: peripheral blood. The clonotype comes from an elderly woman with acute or convalescent COVID-19.

The CDR3 spells CASSPLDSGANVLTF. In DNA, the CDR3 is TGTGCCAGCAGCCCACTCGACTCTGGGGCCAACGTCCTGACTTTC. The chain carries TRBV9 and TRBJ2-6; D unclear. Trimming left V 4 bases short and J 0 bases short, with 8 bases between. The CDR3 is 15 amino acids. Germline lookup yields CDR1 SGDLS and CDR2 YYNGEE. Together with reference TRBV9 and TRBJ2-6, the CDR3 gives the full variable domain: DSGVTQTPKHLITATGQRVTLRCSPRSGDLSVYWYQQSLDQGLQFLIQYYNGEERAKGNILERFSAQQFPDLHSELNLSSLELGDSALYFCASSPLDSGANVLTFGAGSRLTVL.